The TCR beta chain under discussion was sequenced for a study of immune evolution from preneoplasia to lung adenocarcinoma. Produced via immunoSEQ multiplex PCR; TCRdb's table is partial and in-frame only. The data hold 9,500 to 14,000 clones, with 78% observed a single time. Each case's diagnosis was confirmed by two pathologists on H&E. Germline CDR1 is MNHNY and CDR2 is SVGAGI (reference sequence). The CDR3 covers 15 residues. Study outcomes and limitations: Later-stage lesions appeared to have more T cells, more diversity, less clonality.

This clone was seen once. Its cognate antigen is unknown. A much larger clone lies a single base off, so this may be a read error. This clonotype was obtained from a person aged 55-85 years with lung adenocarcinoma. The chain combines TRBV6-6 with TRBJ2-3; D unresolved. Sequenced material: FFPE minimally invasive lung adenocarcinoma tissue. CDR3 in amino acids: CTSSYDVRRTDTQYF. The CDR3 coding sequence is TGTACCAGCAGTTACGACGTCCGACGCACAGATACGCAGTATTTT.